Shown below are 15 T cell receptor beta chains from a single sample sequenced in a study of cytomegalovirus exposure and HLA in healthy donors. PCR was performed using 60 Vbeta and 13 Jbeta primers. Method: immunoSEQ multiplex PCR; TCRdb's copy keeps in-frame clones and lacks some. The sample yields 90,000 to 150,000 clones, around three quarters seen once. Material: PBMCs. The source of these receptors is a woman under 40 in good health and CMV-seropositive.

The genes are TRBV5-1 and TRBJ2-5, with D tentatively TRBD2 (5 bases). The assigned J gene may be wrong: the sequence end matches TRBJ2-7 better. The germline V gene has CDR1 SGHRS and CDR2 YFSETQ. CDR3 length: 14 residues. CDR3 nucleotides: TGCGCCAGCAGGGACGGCGGGCTTGAGGACGAGCAGTACTTC. Translating it yields CASRDGGLEDEQYF.

This sequence joins TRBV28 and TRBJ2-7; 8 bases match TRBD2. The V and J ends lost 8 bases and 6 bases, in that order; junction bases with no gene match: 12. Germline CDR1 MDHEN, CDR2 SYDVKM. CDR3 length: 14 residues. CDR3 region: CASASGGAWSEQYF. CDR3 nucleotides: TGTGCCAGCGCCTCCGGGGGGGCCTGGTCCGAGCAGTACTTC.

V usage is TRBV5-6 and J usage is TRBJ1-2; D gene unclear. Trimming cost V 4 bases and J 3 bases, with 13 bases left between them. From germline, CDR1 is SGHDT and CDR2 YYEEEE. The CDR3 length is 14 residues. In DNA form, the CDR3 reads TGTGCCAGCAGCCGGAGGGATTTCCACTATGGCTACACCTTC. Protein sequence: CASSRRDFHYGYTF.

In this sample, this clone turned up many times. The chain combines TRBV7-8 with TRBJ2-1; possible D gene TRBD1, 6 bases. The CDR3 extends over 15 amino acids. V was cut by 4 bases and J by 6 bases, with 16 bases left in between. Germline V CDR1 and CDR2: SGHVS, FQNEAQ. The CDR3 region has the DNA TGTGCCAGCAGCTCTGAGGGGGTTGGGGGCAATGAGCAGTTCTTC. It specifies CASSSEGVGGNEQFF.

J is TRBJ1-5 and V is TRBV29-1; D might be TRBD1 (5 bases). Trimming left V 4 bases short and J 6 bases short, with 10 bases between. The germline V gene has CDR1 SQVTM and CDR2 ANQGSEA. The CDR3 loop spans 12 amino acids. The CDR3 loop is CSVGQGGQPQHF. The CDR3 DNA follows: TGCAGCGTTGGTCAGGGCGGTCAGCCCCAGCATTTT.

This clone was seen once. The chain combines TRBV28 with TRBJ1-3; 7 nucleotides agree with TRBD1. The CDR3 spans 15 residues. CDR1 MDHEN and CDR2 SYDVKM come from the germline V gene. Trimming at V came to 1 base and at J to 4 bases, leaving 4 bases not matched to a gene. The CDR3, as DNA: TGTGCCAGCAGTTTATCAGGGGGACGAGGAAACACCATATATTTT. This encodes CASSLSGGRGNTIYF.

The chain couples TRBV9 to TRBJ2-4, with 10 nucleotides matching TRBD2. V lost 0 bases, J lost 8 bases, and 8 bases stayed unmatched. Germline-derived CDR1 and CDR2 are SGDLS and YYNGEE. The CDR3 contains 16 residues. CDR3 amino acids: CASSVGLAGAGDIQYF. In DNA form, the CDR3 reads TGTGCCAGCAGCGTAGGGCTAGCGGGGGCCGGGGACATTCAGTACTTC.

The CDR3 nucleotides read TGTGCCTGGAGTGTTTCTCTTGTGGGCGAGCAGTACTTC. Translating gives CAWSVSLVGEQYF. The rearrangement uses TRBV30 and TRBJ2-5; the D is unclear. TRBJ2-7 explains the end of the DNA better; the J call may be wrong. Per the germline V gene, CDR1 is GTSNPN and CDR2 is SVGIG (reference sequence). The CDR3 loop spans 13 amino acids.

V gene TRBV29-1 combines with J gene TRBJ1-3; D ambiguous. The CDR3 sequence is 14 residues long. V dropped 7 bases and J dropped 0 bases, with 13 bases sitting between them. Germline V gene lookup returns CDR1 SQVTM and CDR2 ANQGSEA. The DNA of the CDR3 is TGCAGCGCCGATGGCGGTATCTCTGGAAACACCATATATTTT. Protein sequence: CSADGGISGNTIYF.

The chain employs TRBV7-9 and TRBJ1-2; 10 bases align to TRBD1. The CDR3 totals 17 residues. After removal of 2 bases from V and 7 bases from J, the junction contained 13 bases not matched to a gene. Per the germline V gene, CDR1 is SEHNR and CDR2 is FQNEAQ (reference sequence). CDR3 nucleotide sequence: TGTGCCAGCAGCTTAAGGGACCCGGGACAGGGGAAGAGTGGCTACACCTTC. Protein: CASSLRDPGQGKSGYTF.

The rearrangement links TRBV28 to TRBJ2-3; possibly TRBD2 for D (6 bases). The CDR3 is made up of 15 amino acids. Germline assignment: CDR1 MDHEN and CDR2 SYDVKM. V was trimmed by 5 bases and J by 1 base, leaving 13 bases between them. CDR3 sequence (DNA): TGTGCCAGCAGTGGCGGGGTAGCTGGCACAGATACGCAGTATTTT. Amino acids: CASSGGVAGTDTQYF.

This rearrangement joins TRBV7-9 to TRBJ2-3; 14 bases match TRBD2. Germline CDR1 SEHNR, CDR2 FQNEAQ (reference sequence). The CDR3 extends over 17 amino acids. J lost 2 bases, V lost 5 bases, and 6 bases had no gene match. Here the CDR3 reads CASSAGTSGGPTDTQYF. The CDR3, as DNA: TGTGCCAGCAGCGCAGGGACTAGCGGGGGCCCCACAGATACGCAGTATTTT.

This clone was observed once. This sequence joins TRBV2 and TRBJ1-2; D remains unclear. V gave up 5 bases and J gave up 8 bases, with 9 bases separating them. This CDR3 has 11 amino acids. Germline V lookup: CDR1 SNHLY, CDR2 FYNNEI. The CDR3 DNA reads as TGTGCCAGCAGTTTTGACGGGGGCTACACCTTC. Translating it yields CASSFDGGYTF.

This rearrangement joins TRBV7-9 to TRBJ1-1, with D possibly being TRBD1 (5 bases). Germline CDR1 reads SEHNR; CDR2 reads FQNEAQ (reference sequence). The CDR3 loop spans 14 amino acids. The V and J ends lost 7 bases and 1 base respectively, with 13 bases between them. In nucleotides, the CDR3 is TGTGCCAGCAACCCAATCAGGGCGAACACTGAAGCTTTCTTT. This encodes CASNPIRANTEAFF.

This chain uses TRBV19 with TRBJ2-3; 12 nucleotides align to TRBD2. This CDR3 contains 15 residues. From germline, CDR1 is LNHDA and CDR2 SQIVND (reference sequence). V shed 4 bases, J shed 7 bases, and the junction held 6 bases outside the gene matches. The CDR3 nucleotides are TGTGCCAGTAGTACCCCTAGCGGGGGGGCCAATACGCAGTATTTT. Translation gives CASSTPSGGANTQYF.